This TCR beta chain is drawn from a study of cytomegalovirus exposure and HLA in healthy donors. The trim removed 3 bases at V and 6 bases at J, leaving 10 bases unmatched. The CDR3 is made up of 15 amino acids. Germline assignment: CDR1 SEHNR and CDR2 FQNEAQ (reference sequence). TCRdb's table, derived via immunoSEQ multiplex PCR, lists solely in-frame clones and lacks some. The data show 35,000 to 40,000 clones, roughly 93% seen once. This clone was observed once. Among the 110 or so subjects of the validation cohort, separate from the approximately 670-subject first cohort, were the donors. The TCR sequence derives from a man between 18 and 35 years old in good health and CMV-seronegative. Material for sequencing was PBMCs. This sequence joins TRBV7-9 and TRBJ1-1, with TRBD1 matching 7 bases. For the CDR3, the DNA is TGTGCCAGCAGCTTCCTAGGGGGCGAGGGGGCTGAAGCTTTCTTT. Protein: CASSFLGGEGAEAFF.